This T cell receptor (beta chain) is from a study of long-term antiretroviral therapy in people with HIV. Survey-level resolution applied to immunoSEQ assay v3.0. Here immunoSEQ multiplex PCR was the method, and the copy in TCRdb shows in-frame clones only, minus some. This sample yields roughly 16,000 clones, of which roughly 81% are seen a single time; about 5% belongs to the top ten. The germline CDR1 and CDR2 sequences are KGHSH and LQKENI. V dropped 5 bases and J dropped 5 bases, with 15 bases sitting between them. This CDR3 is 14 amino acids long. Two or more post-ART PBMC samples, plus at least one pre-ART sample, were available for each donor.

This clonotype was obtained from a woman aged 40 to 50 with HIV. The chain recombines TRBV18 with TRBJ2-5; possible D gene TRBD2, 5 bases. The sequences come from unsorted PBMCs, collected 0.5 years after starting antiretroviral therapy. CDR3 in DNA: TGTGCCAGCTCATCTACGGGTAGAGGGGAGACCCAGTACTTC. Translation: CASSSTGRGETQYF.